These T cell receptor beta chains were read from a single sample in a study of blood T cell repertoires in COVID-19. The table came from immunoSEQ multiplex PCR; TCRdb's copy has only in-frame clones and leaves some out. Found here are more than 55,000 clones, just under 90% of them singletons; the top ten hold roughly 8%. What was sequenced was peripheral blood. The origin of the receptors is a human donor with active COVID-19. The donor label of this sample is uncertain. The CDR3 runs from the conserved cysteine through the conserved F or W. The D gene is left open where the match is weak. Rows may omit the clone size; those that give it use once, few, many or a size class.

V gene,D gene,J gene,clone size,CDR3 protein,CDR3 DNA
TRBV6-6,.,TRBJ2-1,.,CASSYSGGPLNEQFF,TGTGCCAGCAGTTACTCCGGGGGTCCCCTCAATGAGCAGTTCTTC
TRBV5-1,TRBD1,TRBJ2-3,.,CASSRYDRGGTDTQYF,TGCGCCAGCAGCCGATATGACAGGGGCGGCACAGATACGCAGTATTTT
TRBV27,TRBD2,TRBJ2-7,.,CASQPGGPGGTYEQYF,TGTGCCAGCCAACCCGGGGGACCGGGGGGGACCTACGAGCAGTACTTC
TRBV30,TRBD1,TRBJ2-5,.,CAWTDRALETQYF,TGTGCCTGGACGGACAGGGCTCTGGAGACCCAGTACTTC
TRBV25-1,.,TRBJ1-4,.,CASSESGAANEKLFF,TGTGCCAGCAGTGAATCAGGGGCGGCTAATGAAAAACTGTTTTTT
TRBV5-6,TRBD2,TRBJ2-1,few,CASSLIWSSGGAGDEQFF,TGTGCCAGCAGCTTAATTTGGTCTAGCGGGGGGGCCGGCGATGAGCAGTTCTTC
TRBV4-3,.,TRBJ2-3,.,CASSQELLDTQYF,TGCGCCAGCAGCCAAGAACTTCTGGATACGCAGTATTTT
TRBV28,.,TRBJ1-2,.,CASISPNYGYTF,TGTGCCAGCATCTCTCCTAACTATGGCTACACCTTC
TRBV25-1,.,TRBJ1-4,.,CASSGSGREKLFF,TGTGCCAGCAGTGGTAGTGGTCGGGAAAAACTGTTTTTT
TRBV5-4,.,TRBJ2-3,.,CASSLMGTSTDTQYF,TGTGCCAGCAGCTTGATGGGCACTAGCACAGATACGCAGTATTTT
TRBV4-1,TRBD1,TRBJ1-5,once,CASSQQGAAQPQHF,TGCGCCAGCAGCCAACAGGGGGCTGCTCAGCCCCAGCATTTT
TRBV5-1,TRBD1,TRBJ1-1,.,CASSSRDRRTEAFF,TGCGCCAGCAGCTCGCGGGACAGGCGGACTGAAGCTTTCTTT
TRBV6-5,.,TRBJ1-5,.,CASIWTDSNQPQHF,TGTGCCAGCATTTGGACGGACTCCAATCAGCCCCAGCATTTT
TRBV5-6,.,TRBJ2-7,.,CASSLGPHSSYEQYF,TGTGCCAGCAGCTTGGGGCCTCACAGCTCCTACGAGCAGTACTTC
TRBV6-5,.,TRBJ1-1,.,CASTSHGRWTEAFF,TGTGCCAGCACCTCTCACGGGAGATGGACTGAAGCTTTCTTT
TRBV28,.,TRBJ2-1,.,CASSSQGNEQFF,TGTGCCAGCAGTTCACAGGGCAATGAGCAGTTCTTC
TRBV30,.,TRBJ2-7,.,CAWSPSGYEQYF,TGTGCCTGGAGCCCTTCCGGTTACGAGCAGTACTTC
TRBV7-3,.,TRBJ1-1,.,CASSSNGGTIEAFF,TGTGCCAGCAGCTCAAACGGGGGGACGATTGAAGCTTTCTTT
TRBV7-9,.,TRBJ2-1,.,CASSLNLAGPYNEQFF,TGTGCCAGCAGCTTAAATCTTGCGGGGCCCTACAATGAGCAGTTCTTC
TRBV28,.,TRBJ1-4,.,CASSPPGSTNEKLFF,TGTGCCAGCAGCCCCCCCGGGTCAACTAATGAAAAACTGTTTTTT
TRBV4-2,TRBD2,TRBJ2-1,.,CASSQEWTSGLINEQFF,TGTGCCAGCAGCCAAGAATGGACTAGCGGGTTGATCAATGAGCAGTTCTTC
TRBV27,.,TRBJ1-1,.,CASSLSAQGGTEAFF,TGTGCCAGCAGTTTATCGGCACAGGGTGGCACTGAAGCTTTCTTT
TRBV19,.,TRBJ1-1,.,CANFFWGPSGKDTEAFF,TGTGCCAACTTTTTCTGGGGCCCCTCGGGTAAGGACACTGAAGCTTTCTTT
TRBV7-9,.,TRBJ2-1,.,CASSSSGLTSSYNEQFF,TGTGCCAGCAGCTCTTCCGGACTAACCAGCTCCTACAATGAGCAGTTCTTC
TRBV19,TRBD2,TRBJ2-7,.,CASSLRLATSYEQYF,TGTGCCAGTAGTCTCCGACTAGCGACCTCCTACGAGCAGTACTTC
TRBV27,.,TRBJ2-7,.,CASSSLGGGYEQYF,TGTGCCAGCAGTTCCCTGGGAGGGGGCTACGAGCAGTACTTC
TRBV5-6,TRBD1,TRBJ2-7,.,CASSLTPGGAAPYEQYF,TGTGCCAGCAGCTTAACCCCAGGGGGAGCCGCCCCCTACGAGCAGTACTTC